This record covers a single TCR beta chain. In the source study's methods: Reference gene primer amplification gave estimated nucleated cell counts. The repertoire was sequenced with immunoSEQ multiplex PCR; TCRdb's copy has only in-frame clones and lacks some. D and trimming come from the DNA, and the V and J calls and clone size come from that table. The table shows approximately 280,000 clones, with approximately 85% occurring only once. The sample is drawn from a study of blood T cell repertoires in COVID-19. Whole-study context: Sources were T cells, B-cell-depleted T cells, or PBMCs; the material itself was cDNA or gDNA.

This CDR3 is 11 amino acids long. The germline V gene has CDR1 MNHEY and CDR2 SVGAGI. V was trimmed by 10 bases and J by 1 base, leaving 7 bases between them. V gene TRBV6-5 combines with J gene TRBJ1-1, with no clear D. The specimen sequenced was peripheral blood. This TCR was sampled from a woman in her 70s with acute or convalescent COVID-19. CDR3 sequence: CATRENTEAFF. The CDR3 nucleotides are TGTGCCACCCGGGAGAACACTGAAGCTTTCTTT.